The clone carrying this T cell receptor (beta chain) was recorded at least ten times. Its antigen is unidentified. One entry per CDR3 protein, called by TCRdb with MiXCR from the RT-PCR reads. Here the sample spans some 180,000 distinct CDR3 sequences, around 8.8% being singletons. These data belong to a study of response to subunit inactivated influenza vaccine. The CDR3 consists of 14 residues. CDR1 is MGHRA, CDR2 YSYEKL, per germline. Trimming took 1 base from V and 2 from J, leaving 8 bases between them. General study findings and limits: Each seasonal influenza vaccination, the authors suggested, recruits few new T cells.

V usage is TRBV4-1 and J usage is TRBJ1-1; no clear D gene. Specimen: non-naive T cells sorted from PBMCs, collected on the day of vaccination. The receptor was derived from a man in his fifties or sixties who received an inactivated influenza vaccine. CDR3 loop: CASSQGYRNTEAFF. For the CDR3, the DNA is TGCGCCAGCAGCCAAGGCTACAGAAACACTGAAGCTTTCTTT.